Listed below are T cell receptor beta chains from one sample, sequenced in a study of blood T cell repertoires in COVID-19. The protocol was immunoSEQ multiplex PCR, while the TCRdb copy is restricted to in-frame clones and leaves out a portion. The data hold around 110,000 clones, with roughly 85% observed a single time. Sample: peripheral blood. Every receptor here comes from a man younger than 45 with acute or convalescent COVID-19. The conserved cysteine and the conserved F or W are not part of the CDR3 here. A D gene is named only where the DNA matches it firmly.

TRBV19	NA	TRBJ1-1	11	ASSMGQNTEAF
TRBV30	NA	TRBJ1-2	10	AWSFRQGGYT
TRBV4-1	TRBD1	TRBJ1-1	12	ASSQVTGVTEAF
TRBV11-2	TRBD2	TRBJ2-7	14	ASSLFLSGGNYEQY
TRBV27	NA	TRBJ1-2	11	ASGWGGDYGYT
TRBV30	NA	TRBJ2-2	12	AWSLGAGTGELF
TRBV12-3/TRBV12-4	NA	TRBJ1-1	10	ASSQGGERAF
TRBV4-1	TRBD1	TRBJ2-2	14	ASSQPVRGRTGELF
TRBV5-4	NA	TRBJ2-5	12	ASSLRTNQETQY
TRBV13	NA	TRBJ1-1	12	ASSLGQGRTEAF
TRBV13	NA	TRBJ1-1	11	ASSQGRETEAF
TRBV30	TRBD1	TRBJ2-7	17	AWTPGLGTDLLGNYEQY
TRBV3-1/TRBV3-2	TRBD1	TRBJ1-2	16	ASSQGGQGGASDYGYT
TRBV19	NA	TRBJ1-1	10	ASSASGLEAF
TRBV9	TRBD1	TRBJ1-4	13	ASSGTGGDNEKLF
TRBV5-6	TRBD1	TRBJ2-7	14	ASSKGGGQGPYEQY
TRBV11-1	NA	TRBJ1-1	12	ASSLVGGVTEAF
TRBV3-1/TRBV3-2	TRBD2	TRBJ2-5	15	ASSQLGWRGVRETQY
TRBV10-2	TRBD1	TRBJ1-5	12	ASSVTGLSQPQH
TRBV5-1	TRBD1	TRBJ1-1	12	ASSQQGGNTEAF
TRBV7-2	TRBD2	TRBJ2-1	14	ASSLSAGGPFNEQF
TRBV6-5	TRBD1	TRBJ1-2	14	ASSYSRTGRIYGYT
TRBV11-1	TRBD2	TRBJ2-2	14	ASSPTQREGTGELF
TRBV27	NA	TRBJ2-3	14	ASSTTGGVGTDTQY
TRBV4-3	NA	TRBJ1-4	17	ASSQERVGGTGSVEKLF
TRBV2	NA	TRBJ2-7	11	ASKEGGSYEQY
TRBV25-1	TRBD2	TRBJ2-1	14	ASSEFRLAGGSEQF
TRBV6-1	TRBD1	TRBJ2-1	17	ASSETGRGYGAHYNGQF
TRBV19	NA	TRBJ1-2	12	ASSISGHNYGYT
TRBV5-8	TRBD1	TRBJ1-1	14	ASSLGTGKMNTEAF
TRBV23-1	TRBD2	TRBJ2-1	13	ASNPGTSVYNEQF
TRBV15	TRBD1	TRBJ1-2	12	ATSRTGQADGYT
TRBV11-3	TRBD1	TRBJ2-1	11	ASSGGTGNEQF
TRBV9	TRBD2	TRBJ2-7	13	ASSLAGEISYEQY
TRBV12-3/TRBV12-4	NA	TRBJ2-1	11	ASSFYSYNEQF
TRBV6-5	NA	TRBJ2-3	11	ASSRGSTDTQY
TRBV6-5	TRBD1	TRBJ1-4	12	ASSWDRGGEKLF
TRBV29-1	NA	TRBJ2-2	10	SVDQYTGELF
TRBV11-3	NA	TRBJ1-1	13	ASSPRGGKGTEAF
TRBV5-1	NA	TRBJ1-1	13	ASSLGWGRNTEAF
TRBV7-3	NA	TRBJ1-6	11	ASSLKGNSPLH
TRBV7-9	TRBD1	TRBJ1-2	14	ASSLAGRGWNYGYT
TRBV7-2	NA	TRBJ1-6	12	ASSLVRVNSPLH
TRBV7-7	NA	TRBJ2-2	12	ASSSNLNTGELF
TRBV30	NA	TRBJ1-1	16	AWSRRVRPNQVNTEAF
TRBV7-9	TRBD1	TRBJ1-2	15	ASSFPRRDRVNYGYT
TRBV6-2/TRBV6-3	NA	TRBJ2-7	14	ASSYPPGGVDYEQY
TRBV25-1	NA	TRBJ2-3	13	ASSESGYGTDTQY
TRBV5-6	NA	TRBJ2-1	14	ASSLIDGGAYNEQF